This T cell receptor beta chain stems from a study of blood T cell repertoires in COVID-19. As for the study in general: Researchers got acute and convalescent COVID-19 samples from the United States, Italy and Spain. Sources were T cells, B-cell-depleted T cells, or PBMCs; the material itself was cDNA or gDNA.

Methods used by the authors: For nucleated cells, counts were estimated from reference gene primer amplification. The repertoire was sequenced with immunoSEQ multiplex PCR; TCRdb's copy has only in-frame clones and lacks some. The DNA was the basis for D and trimming; V, J and clone size are from that table. The sample contains 35,000 to 45,000 clones, about 80% of which appear only once. V dropped 1 base and J dropped 6 bases, with 12 bases sitting between them. CDR3 size: 14 residues. In germline, CDR1 is SEHNR, CDR2 FQNEAQ (reference sequence). What was sequenced was peripheral blood. J is TRBJ1-2 and V is TRBV7-9; D remains unclear. This receptor was identified in a man between 65 and 80 years old with acute or convalescent COVID-19. CDR3 in amino acids: CASSLEAVPNGYTF. The DNA for the CDR3 is TGTGCCAGCAGCTTAGAGGCGGTACCCAATGGCTACACCTTC.